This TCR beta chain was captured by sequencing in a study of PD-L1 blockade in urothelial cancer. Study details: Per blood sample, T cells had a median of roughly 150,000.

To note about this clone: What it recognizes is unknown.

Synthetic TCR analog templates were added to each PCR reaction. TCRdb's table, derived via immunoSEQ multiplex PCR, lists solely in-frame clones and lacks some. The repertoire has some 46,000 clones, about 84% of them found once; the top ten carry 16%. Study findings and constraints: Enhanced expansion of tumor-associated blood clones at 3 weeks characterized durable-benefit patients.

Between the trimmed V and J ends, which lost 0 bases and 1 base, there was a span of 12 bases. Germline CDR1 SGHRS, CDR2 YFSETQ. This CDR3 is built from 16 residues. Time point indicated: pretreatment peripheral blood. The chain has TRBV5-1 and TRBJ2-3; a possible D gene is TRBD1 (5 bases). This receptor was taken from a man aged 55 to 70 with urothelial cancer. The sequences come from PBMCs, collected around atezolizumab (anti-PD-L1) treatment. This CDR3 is CASSLGAGARTDTQYF. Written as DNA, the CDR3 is TGCGCCAGCAGCTTGGGAGCTGGGGCGCGCACAGATACGCAGTATTTT.